A single sample gave rise to the 14 T cell receptor beta chains below, sequenced in a study of cytomegalovirus exposure and HLA in healthy donors. The PCR ran on 60 Vbeta and 13 Jbeta primers. Here immunoSEQ multiplex PCR was the method, and the copy in TCRdb shows in-frame clones only, minus some. The data show roughly 140,000 clones, with around 75% seen just once and less than 5% held by the top ten. The specimen sequenced was PBMCs. The receptors shown here come from a man aged 60 to 75 in good health and CMV-seronegative.

V gene TRBV4-3 combines with J gene TRBJ2-1; 7 bases match TRBD2. CDR3 length: 16 residues. Germline V gives CDR1 LGHNA, CDR2 YSLEER. V shed 0 bases and J 10 bases; nucleotides not matched to a gene: 12. This CDR3 reads CASSQDSGYPLSEQFF. CDR3 nucleotides: TGCGCCAGCAGCCAAGATAGCGGGTACCCCCTCAGCGAGCAGTTCTTC.

Comment on this clone: An end of the junction does not agree with germline; a read error may underlie this. The gene calls are TRBV30 and TRBJ2-1; TRBD2 agrees at 14 bases. Germline V gene lookup returns CDR1 GTSNPN and CDR2 SVGIG (reference sequence). This CDR3 spans 20 amino acids. Written as DNA, the CDR3 is TGTGCTTGGAGCGACGTACGGGGACTAGCGGGAGAAAGGTCGTACAATGAGCAGTTCTTC. It is translated as CAWSDVRGLAGERSYNEQFF.

V is TRBV28 and J is TRBJ2-1, with a weak D call TRBD2 (8 bases). V was trimmed by 7 bases and J by 16 bases, leaving 23 bases between them. The CDR3 runs to 13 residues. In germline, CDR1 is MDHEN, CDR2 SYDVKM. The CDR3: CASTQPTGRGQFF. The CDR3 nucleotides are TGTGCCAGCACCCAACCAACCGGGAGGGGGCAATTCTTC.

The chain links TRBV2 to TRBJ2-5, with a tentative D call TRBD1 (5 bases). The V gene lost 4 bases and the J gene lost 0 bases, with 9 bases spanning the gap. CDR3 length: 14 residues. Per germline, CDR1 SNHLY and CDR2 FYNNEI. Here the CDR3 DNA reads TGTGCCAGCAGTGTGGGGCAGCACCAAGAGACCCAGTACTTC. This gives the protein CASSVGQHQETQYF.

This chain joins TRBV29-1 and TRBJ1-2; 9 bases line up with TRBD1. Germline-derived CDR1 and CDR2 are SQVTM and ANQGSEA. The length of the CDR3 is 15 residues. V gave up 4 bases and J gave up 6 bases; unmatched junction bases: 12. CDR3 DNA: TGCAGCGTTGTCGCAGCCGGGACAGGGAACGATGGCTACACCTTC. It codes for CSVVAAGTGNDGYTF.

CDR3 amino acids: CASSVASQETQYF. The CDR3 region has the DNA TGTGCCAGCAGCGTAGCCAGTCAAGAGACCCAGTACTTC. The J gene is TRBJ2-5, the V gene TRBV9, with D hard to call. Germline CDR1 reads SGDLS; CDR2 reads YYNGEE. The V end lost 0 bases, the J end lost 2 bases, and 5 bases lay between the germline ends. The CDR3 is 13 amino acids.

V usage is TRBV5-4 and J usage is TRBJ2-2; possible D gene TRBD2, 6 bases. This CDR3 comprises 14 residues. CDR1 and CDR2 (germline): SGHNT, YYREEE (reference sequence). Trimming shortened V by 4 bases and J by 7 bases, and 14 bases separated the two germline ends. The chain's CDR3 is CASSPASEGGELFF. The CDR3, as DNA: TGTGCCAGCAGCCCCGCTAGCGAGGGCGGGGAGCTGTTTTTT.

This clone has only one observation. The chain links TRBV27 to TRBJ1-5; D may be TRBD1 (6 bases). The CDR3 runs 15 residues. Germline V gene sequence: CDR1 MNHEY, CDR2 SMNVEV (reference sequence). V lost 5 bases to trimming and J lost 2 bases, with 13 bases between them. CDR3 amino acids: CASSPRTDRNQPQHF. In DNA form, the CDR3 reads TGTGCCAGCAGTCCTCGGACAGACCGCAATCAGCCCCAGCATTTT.

This clone occurred a few times. V gene TRBV5-6 combines with J gene TRBJ1-5, with a weak D call TRBD1 (5 bases). This CDR3 spans 14 amino acids. The germline gives CDR1 SGHDT, CDR2 YYEEEE. V was clipped by 1 base and J by 7 bases, with 12 bases between them. CDR3 in amino acids: CASSLWPGRQPQHF. CDR3 nucleotides: TGTGCCAGCAGCTTGTGGCCAGGGAGGCAGCCCCAGCATTTT.

This clone was counted between two and nine times. The chain joins TRBV7-3 to TRBJ2-1, with TRBD2 matching 10 bases. The CDR3 contains 16 residues. V lost 3 bases to trimming and J lost 8 bases; unmatched junction nucleotides: 10. Germline-derived CDR1 and CDR2 are SGHTA and FQGTGA. The CDR3 sequence: CASSLYTSGTVDEQFF. Here the CDR3 DNA reads TGTGCCAGCAGCTTGTACACTAGCGGGACGGTGGATGAGCAGTTCTTC.

The gene calls are TRBV19 and TRBJ1-5; 7 nucleotides line up with TRBD1. Losses at the gene ends were 6 bases for V and 0 bases for J; bases not matched to a gene: 5. The V gene's germline CDR1 is LNHDA and CDR2 SQIVND (reference sequence). The CDR3 has 15 amino acids. The CDR3 here is CASRSRGASNQPQHF. CDR3 bases: TGTGCCAGTAGATCCAGGGGGGCTAGCAATCAGCCCCAGCATTTT.

The rearrangement joins TRBV4-1 to TRBJ2-7, with TRBD1 as a possible D gene (6 bases). Deletions cut 1 base from V and 3 bases from J, with 10 bases between. The CDR3 spans 14 residues. The germline V gene encodes CDR1 MGHRA and CDR2 YSYEKL. CDR3 protein: CASSQGTVDYEQYF. DNA for the CDR3: TGCGCCAGCAGCCAAGGGACAGTCGACTACGAGCAGTACTTC.

The chain joins TRBV7-3 to TRBJ2-5; D gene uncertain. The germline V gene encodes CDR1 SGHTA and CDR2 FQGTGA. There are 13 residues in the CDR3. V lost 4 bases, J lost 0 bases, and 6 bases lay in between. CDR3 amino acids: CASSSHYQETQYF. The DNA of the CDR3 is TGTGCCAGCAGCTCCCACTACCAAGAGACCCAGTACTTC.

This clone has more than one count but fewer than ten. This chain connects TRBV28 to TRBJ1-4; D gene ambiguous. The CDR3 length is 15 residues. Trimming shortened V by 4 bases and J by 8 bases, and 17 bases separated the two germline ends. From germline, CDR1 is MDHEN and CDR2 SYDVKM. The CDR3 DNA follows: TGTGCCAGCAGTTCCCTCACGGGGTCAAAGGAAAAACTGTTTTTT. Encoded protein: CASSSLTGSKEKLFF.